Described below is a single TCR beta chain sequence and its context. Its antigen is not yet known. Base qualities are not provided; no much larger clone lies one nucleotide away. These data are taken from a study (dated by TCRdb to the mid-2010s). For context, the study as a whole: The study set out to test whether tumor-infiltrating Tregs in breast cancer get recruited from blood Tregs or are instead converted in situ from other CD4+ T cell subsets.

Germline trimming: 7 bases from V, 5 bases from J; junction bases outside gene matches: 9. The CDR3 covers 15 residues, taking in both the cysteine and the phenylalanine. Just the 45-base CDR3 DNA is kept, in frame starting at base 1. To purify naive CD4+ T cells, the Miltenyi Naive CD4+ T Cell Isolation kit was used, and CD25 microbeads served to deplete Tregs. Tregs, naive and memory CD4+ T cells from tumor, blood and ipsilateral draining lymph nodes of about 5 breast cancer patients underwent full-length TCR alpha and beta sequencing. Tumor tissue and lymph nodes from ipsilateral axillary dissection were perfused with PBS, minced and digested with collagenase I and hyaluronidase. Mononuclear cells from lymph nodes or 45 to 60 ml of peripheral blood were isolated by Ficoll density gradient centrifugation. Sorted cell populations were confirmed by FACS to exceed 90% purity. Amplification of full-length TCR variable regions was done by 5' RACE PCR using constant-region reverse primers, and this step was followed by semi-nested PCR with Nested Universal Primer A. The ReliaPrep RNA Cell Miniprep System was used to extract total RNA, which was then reverse transcribed into 5'RACE-ready cDNA with the SMARTer RACE 5'/3' Kit. Multiplex adaptors were used to barcode full-length TCR alpha and beta libraries, and the barcoded libraries were sequenced on an Illumina MiSeq. From the authors' description of their analysis: For each of nine subset-tissue groups, sequencing data from the five patients were pooled, and the groups were then compared using unsupervised clustering of TCR gene usage. The Morisita-Horn index was used to calculate repertoire similarity, with shared sequences weighted by how much each contributed to each repertoire. TCRdb trimmed the raw reads at Q25, called clones with MiXCR and kept productive beta chains. Each entry is one CDR3 protein sequence, shown with its most common DNA and genes. TCRdb, rather than the study authors, made the V and J calls. This sample lists about 40,000 distinct CDR3 sequences; about 19% were detected once. 2.5% to 3.5% of the sample is held by the ten biggest clonotypes.

The full study reports these points: Tumor-infiltrating Treg TCR alpha and beta sequences overlapped most with tumor naive CD4+ T cells, then with blood naive CD4+ T cells. Validation in the larger cohort was restricted to a single TCR beta V-J rearrangement rather than whole repertoires. Tumor memory CD4+ T cell TCR gene usage was found to cluster with blood and lymph node memory CD4+ cells and with lymph node naive CD4+ cells.

The sequencing input was naive CD4+ T cells sorted from a lymph node. This specimen's cell subset or site label, interpreted: naive CD4+ T cells, CD4+CD45RA+CD25-. The sequence was obtained from a female donor with breast cancer. The chain joins TRBV12-3 or TRBV12-4 to TRBJ2-2; TRBD2 agrees with 8 junctional bases. The DNA is as follows: TGTGCCAGCACCCGACTAGCGCCGAGGACCGGGGAGCTGTTTTTT. Translation gives CASTRLAPRTGELFF.